This TCR beta chain was recorded in a study of blood T cell repertoires in COVID-19. Study at large: Samples representing acute and convalescent COVID-19 were sourced from the United States, Italy and Spain. PBMCs, B-cell-depleted T cells, or T cells provided the cDNA or gDNA that made up the material.

Germline-derived CDR1 and CDR2 are MDHEN and SYDVKM. This CDR3 is 12 amino acids long. V lost 2 bases and J lost 7, with 6 bases in between. The authors' processing: Estimation of nucleated cell counts relied on the amplification of reference gene primers. Sequencing used immunoSEQ multiplex PCR; TCRdb keeps in-frame clones, though not all of them. V and J calls and clone size are as listed in that table; D and trimming were resolved from the DNA. There are some 170,000 clones in the sample; 75% to 90% occur only once, and approximately 8% lies in the top ten. Sequencing was done on a sample of peripheral blood. The TCR comes from a woman aged 55-69 years with acute or convalescent COVID-19. The chain combines TRBV28 with TRBJ1-5, with no clear D. In nucleotides, the CDR3 is TGTGCCAGCAGTTTAGGCGGACAGCCCCAGCATTTT. Translating gives CASSLGGQPQHF.